This TCR beta chain was documented in a study of Graves' ophthalmopathy and Graves' hyperthyroidism. In germline, CDR1 is LNHDA, CDR2 SQIVND (reference sequence). CDR3 length: 15 residues. V lost 8 bases, J lost 6 bases, and 11 bases stayed unmatched. CDR3 regions of TCR beta were amplified from RNA transcripts. Amplification began with first-round RT-PCR using HTBI primers, then second-round multiplex PCR was performed. TCRdb passed the multiplex PCR reads through MiXCR, listing each CDR3 protein once. The sample contains around 1.1 million distinct CDR3 sequences, 35% to 40% of which appear only once. Aged 18 to 65, hyperthyroidism patients had been newly diagnosed, with under 2 months' duration. This clonotype was found many times.

The V and J genes are TRBV19 and TRBJ2-2; 8 bases match TRBD2. Material: peripheral blood or thyroid tissue (not recorded which). The TCR originated in an adult man with Graves' hyperthyroidism. CDR3: CASRRVAGLAGELFF. CDR3 in DNA: TGTGCCAGTCGTCGGGTAGCGGGGCTGGCCGGGGAGCTGTTTTTT.